The next 3 T cell receptor beta chains were all read from a single sample in a study of blood T cell repertoires in COVID-19. The table came from immunoSEQ multiplex PCR; TCRdb's copy has only in-frame clones and leaves some out. The repertoire holds roughly 110,000 clones, with approximately 90% as singletons. Sample: peripheral blood. The receptors derive from a woman in her forties or fifties with acute or convalescent COVID-19.

The chain couples TRBV6-2 or TRBV6-3 to TRBJ2-2; 12 nucleotides match TRBD2. Germline CDR1 reads MNHEY; CDR2 reads SVGEGT. Unmatched junction bases numbered 9, after V lost 7 bases and J lost 6 bases. The CDR3 consists of 16 residues. CDR3 residues: CASIPGLAGGPGELFF. For the CDR3, the DNA is TGTGCCAGCATCCCAGGGCTAGCGGGAGGGCCCGGGGAGCTGTTTTTT.

This chain links TRBV7-9 with TRBJ2-5, with D possibly being TRBD2 (7 bases). The CDR3 runs to 12 residues. Germline V CDR1 and CDR2: SEHNR, FQNEAQ (reference sequence). V lost 7 bases to trimming and J lost 11 bases, with 17 bases between them. CDR3 DNA sequence: TGTGCCAGCACCCCAGAGGGGGGGAAGCAGTACTTC. Protein sequence: CASTPEGGKQYF.

V gene TRBV28 combines with J gene TRBJ1-6, with 7 nucleotides matching TRBD1. Per germline, CDR1 MDHEN and CDR2 SYDVKM. CDR3 size: 15 residues. J was trimmed by 10 bases and V by 7 bases; bases with no gene match: 13. The CDR3 DNA is TGTGCCAGCACCCCAAAAGGGGGCCGAAGATCACCCCTCCACTTT. Protein product: CASTPKGGRRSPLHF.